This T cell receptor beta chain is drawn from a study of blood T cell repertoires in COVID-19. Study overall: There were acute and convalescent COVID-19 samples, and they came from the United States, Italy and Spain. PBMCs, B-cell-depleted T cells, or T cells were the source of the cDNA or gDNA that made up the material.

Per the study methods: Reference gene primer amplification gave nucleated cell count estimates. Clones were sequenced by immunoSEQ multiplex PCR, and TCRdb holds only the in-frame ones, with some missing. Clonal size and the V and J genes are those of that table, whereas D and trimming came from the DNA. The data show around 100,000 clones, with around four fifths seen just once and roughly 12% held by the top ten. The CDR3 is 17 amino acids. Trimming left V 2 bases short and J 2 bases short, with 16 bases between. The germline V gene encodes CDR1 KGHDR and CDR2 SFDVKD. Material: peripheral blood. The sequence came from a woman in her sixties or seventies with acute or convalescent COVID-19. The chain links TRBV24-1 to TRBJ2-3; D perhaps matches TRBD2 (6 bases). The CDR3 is CATSDSARLDNTDTQYF. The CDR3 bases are TGTGCCACCAGTGATTCTGCTCGACTAGACAACACAGATACGCAGTATTTT.